One sample yielded the 32 T cell receptor beta chains listed below, sequenced in a study of T cells in Graves' hyperthyroidism and ophthalmopathy. There were TCR beta CDR3 regions amplified from RNA transcripts. HTBI primers drove first-round RT-PCR of the TCR CDR3. TCRdb analysed the multiplex PCR reads with MiXCR anew, one entry per CDR3 protein. Of some 600,000 distinct CDR3 sequences in the sample, 35% to 55% were seen once. The source material was peripheral blood or thyroid tissue (not recorded which). These receptors all stem from a woman aged 18-29 years with Graves' hyperthyroidism.

J is TRBJ1-2 and V is TRBV2; no firm D call. In germline, CDR1 is SNHLY, CDR2 FYNNEI. The CDR3 consists of 12 residues. Trimming cost V 8 bases and J 1 base, with 8 bases left between them. CDR3: CASVGSNYGYTF. For the CDR3, the DNA is TGTGCCAGCGTCGGGAGTAACTATGGCTACACCTTC.

This clonotype was seen only a few times. Mismatch with germline at one junction end may stem from a read error. This chain's CDR3 is CASSLLYQETQYF. CDR3 in DNA: TGCGCCAGCAGCTTATTGTACCAAGAGACCCAGTACTTC. The V call is TRBV13, the J call TRBJ2-5; no firm D call. This CDR3 contains 13 residues. Germline CDR1 and CDR2: PRHDT and FYEKMQ (reference sequence).

This clonotype was recorded many times. This sequence joins TRBV10-3 and TRBJ2-7; no reliable D call. The CDR3 contains 13 residues. Germline CDR1 ENHRY, CDR2 SYGVKD. Trimming pared 6 bases from V and 0 bases from J, leaving 9 bases between. CDR3 DNA: TGTGCCATCAGGTGGGATAACTCCTACGAGCAGTACTTC. As protein: CAIRWDNSYEQYF.

This clonotype has only a few counts. The V gene is TRBV2, the J gene TRBJ2-7; 7 bases align to TRBD2. J gave up 1 base and V 7 bases, and 16 bases lay outside the gene matches. The CDR3 contains 17 residues. Germline CDR1 and CDR2: SNHLY and FYNNEI. Here the CDR3 reads CASTEFGGGSLSYEQYF. CDR3 in DNA: TGTGCCAGCACCGAATTTGGCGGGGGATCCCTATCCTACGAGCAGTACTTC.

This clonotype was seen more than once but under ten times. An end of the junction differs from the germline gene, which may be a read error. The chain joins TRBV9 to TRBJ1-2; tentative D call: TRBD1 (5 bases). Per germline, CDR1 SGDLS and CDR2 YYNGEE. There are 14 residues in the CDR3. In DNA form, the CDR3 reads TGTGCCAACAGCGGCCCAGGGTCAGGTGATGGCTACACCTTC. This codes for CANSGPGSGDGYTF. Full variable domain (missing parts from reference TRBV9 and TRBJ1-2): DSGVTQTPKHLITATGQRVTLRCSPRSGDLSVYWYQQSLDQGLQFLIQYYNGEERAKGNILERFSAQQFPDLHSELNLSSLELGDSALYFCANSGPGSGDGYTFGSGTRLTVV.

This chain connects TRBV19 to TRBJ1-1; D not certain. This CDR3 has 14 residues. Germline loops: CDR1 LNHDA, CDR2 SQIVND (reference sequence). V gave up 5 bases and J gave up 0 bases, with 10 bases separating them. The CDR3 here is CASSVESMNTEAFF. The CDR3, as DNA: TGTGCCAGTAGTGTGGAGAGCATGAACACTGAAGCTTTCTTT.

The rearrangement uses TRBV20-1 and TRBJ1-4, with a possible D match to TRBD1 (6 bases). V was clipped by 7 bases and J by 6 bases, with 9 bases between them. The CDR3 is 11 amino acids. Per germline, CDR1 DFQATT and CDR2 SNEGSKA (reference sequence). Here the CDR3 reads CSDRDHEKLFF. The CDR3 coding sequence is TGCAGTGACAGGGACCATGAAAAACTGTTTTTT.

The V call is TRBV15, the J call TRBJ2-1; 9 bases agree with TRBD2. V lost 0 bases, J lost 5 bases, and 2 bases stayed unmatched. This CDR3 region has 15 residues. The germline gives CDR1 LNHNV, CDR2 YYDKDF (reference sequence). CDR3 sequence: CATSRDSGRNNEQFF. DNA of the CDR3: TGTGCCACCAGCAGAGATAGCGGGAGAAACAATGAGCAGTTCTTC.

J is TRBJ1-5 and V is TRBV19, with 9 bases identical to TRBD1. V was pared by 5 bases and J by 2 bases, with 10 bases of the junction left unmatched. Germline-derived CDR1 and CDR2 are LNHDA and SQIVND (reference sequence). CDR3 size: 17 residues. The CDR3 DNA sequence: TGTGCCAGTAGTGACCGGGACAGGGCTAGTGGCAATCAGCCCCAGCATTTT. Protein product: CASSDRDRASGNQPQHF.

This clonotype has only a few counts. The chain employs TRBV7-2 and TRBJ1-1; the D is unclear. The ends were cut back, 6 bases at V and 1 base at J, with 9 bases in the middle. Germline assignment: CDR1 SGHTA and CDR2 FQGNSA. The CDR3 covers 13 residues. This chain's CDR3 is CASSKIGNTEAFF. CDR3 DNA: TGTGCCAGCAGTAAGATAGGGAACACTGAAGCTTTCTTT.

The CDR3 DNA sequence: TGCAGCGTTGAAGATCAGGACAGGGGATATGGCTACACCTTC. As protein: CSVEDQDRGYGYTF. The chain links TRBV29-1 to TRBJ1-2, with 9 bases that match TRBD1. Germline V gene lookup returns CDR1 SQVTM and CDR2 ANQGSEA. The J segment lost 5 bases and the V segment lost 0 bases, leaving 4 bases of the junction unmatched. CDR3 length: 14 amino acids. Using reference TRBV29-1 and TRBJ1-2 for the parts outside the CDR3, the full variable domain is SAVISQKPSRDICQRGTSLTIQCQVDSQVTMMFWYRQQPGQSLTLIATANQGSEATYESGFVIDKFPISRPNLTFSTLTVSNMSPEDSSIYLCSVEDQDRGYGYTFGSGTRLTVV.

In its sample, this clonotype was seen many times. This chain connects TRBV2 to TRBJ2-2, with 10 bases matching TRBD1. Trimming cost V 8 bases and J 3 bases; bases outside gene matches: 0. Germline V gene sequence: CDR1 SNHLY, CDR2 FYNNEI. The CDR3 loop spans 13 amino acids. CDR3 region: CASGQGDTGELFF. In DNA, the CDR3 is TGTGCCAGCGGACAGGGGGACACCGGGGAGCTGTTTTTT.

This clonotype was seen once. J is TRBJ1-2 and V is TRBV25-1; D not resolved. This CDR3 region has 11 residues. Trimming stripped 9 bases from V and 4 bases from J, with 9 bases between. Per the germline V gene, CDR1 is MGHDK and CDR2 is SYGVNS. The CDR3 nucleotides read TGTGCCAGGCGGGCAGTCTATGGCTACACCTTC. It yields the protein CARRAVYGYTF.

The sample holds many counts of this clonotype. This sequence joins TRBV9 and TRBJ1-3; D remains unclear. Trimming left V 0 bases short and J 0 bases short, with 7 bases between. The germline CDR1 and CDR2 sequences are SGDLS and YYNGEE. There are 15 residues in the CDR3. The CDR3 nucleotides are TGTGCCAGCAGCGTAGCGGCAGACTCTGGAAACACCATATATTTT. This codes for CASSVAADSGNTIYF.

The gene calls are TRBV7-8 and TRBJ1-6, with 9 nucleotides matching TRBD1. This CDR3 comprises 15 residues. From germline, CDR1 is SGHVS and CDR2 FQNEAQ. J gave up 9 bases and V 5 bases, and 8 bases lay outside the gene matches. This chain's CDR3 is CASSTGQGHGSPLHF. The CDR3 DNA reads TGTGCCAGCAGCACCGGACAGGGGCACGGTTCACCCCTCCACTTT. Drawing the rest from reference TRBV7-8 and TRBJ1-6, the complete variable domain is GAGVSQSPRYKVAKRGQDVALRCDPISGHVSLFWYQQALGQGPEFLTYFQNEAQLDKSGLPSDRFFAERPEGSVSTLKIQRTQQEDSAVYLCASSTGQGHGSPLHFGNGTRLTVT.

This chain joins TRBV2 and TRBJ1-2, with a possible D match to TRBD1 (6 bases). The CDR3 runs 13 residues. Trimming removed 5 bases from V and 6 bases from J, with 13 bases in between. Germline V gene sequence: CDR1 SNHLY, CDR2 FYNNEI. DNA for the CDR3: TGTGCCAGCAGTTCCGGGACATACGATGGCTACACCTTC. Protein product: CASSSGTYDGYTF.

In the case of this clonotype: A single base separates this from a much larger clone, so it may be a read error. The conserved phenylalanine or tryptophan normally closing the CDR3 is absent here, so this likely arose from a read error. The rearrangement joins TRBV29-1 to TRBJ2-7; a weak D match, TRBD2 (6 bases). V gave up 5 bases and J gave up 0 bases, with 11 bases separating them. Germline V gene lookup returns CDR1 SQVTM and CDR2 ANQGSEA. The CDR3 is 13 amino acids. The CDR3 region is CSVRPTSSYEQYL. The CDR3 DNA sequence: TGCAGCGTTCGTCCGACTAGCTCCTACGAGCAGTACCTC.

This clonotype was counted only a few times. The chain carries TRBV7-9 and TRBJ1-6, with 10 bases aligning to TRBD1. Per the germline V gene, CDR1 is SEHNR and CDR2 is FQNEAQ (reference sequence). The CDR3 loop spans 15 amino acids. V was pared by 6 bases and J by 7 bases, with 6 bases of the junction left unmatched. CDR3 region: CASRARDRGNSPLHF. The CDR3 nucleotides read TGTGCCAGCAGGGCCCGGGACAGGGGAAATTCACCCCTCCACTTT.

The chain employs TRBV7-9 and TRBJ2-7; D may be TRBD2 (6 bases). There are 16 residues in the CDR3. Germline V gene sequence: CDR1 SEHNR, CDR2 FQNEAQ (reference sequence). V shed 6 bases and J shed 0 bases, with 18 bases lying between them. This CDR3 is CASSPDRADYSYEQYF. The CDR3 DNA reads as TGTGCCAGCAGTCCAGATAGGGCGGACTACTCCTACGAGCAGTACTTC.

This clonotype came up many times. J is TRBJ2-5 and V is TRBV2; a weak D match, TRBD2 (6 bases). The V gene lost 8 bases and the J gene lost 2 bases, with 15 bases spanning the gap. CDR3 size: 14 residues. Germline V gene data show CDR1 as SNHLY and CDR2 as FYNNEI. The CDR3 here is CASGGTGRQETQYF. The CDR3, as DNA: TGTGCCAGCGGGGGGACGGGAAGGCAAGAGACCCAGTACTTC.

This clonotype was seen a handful of times. The CDR3 nucleotides are TGTGCCAGCAGCCCTAAGGGCCTGGGGACTGAAGCTTTCTTT. This encodes CASSPKGLGTEAFF. The chain combines TRBV7-9 with TRBJ1-1; unclear D gene. The length of the CDR3 is 14 residues. Germline V gives CDR1 SEHNR, CDR2 FQNEAQ (reference sequence). V was pared by 5 bases and J by 5 bases, with 15 bases between.

This clonotype was detected only a few times. J is TRBJ1-5 and V is TRBV7-9; 7 bases match TRBD1. This CDR3 has 13 amino acids. The J segment lost 7 bases and the V segment lost 3 bases, leaving 3 bases of the junction unmatched. Per the germline V gene, CDR1 is SEHNR and CDR2 is FQNEAQ (reference sequence). The CDR3 DNA reads TGTGCCAGCAGCTTCCAGGGGGAGCAGCCCCAGCATTTT. This sequence encodes CASSFQGEQPQHF.

V usage is TRBV29-1 and J usage is TRBJ2-7, with 10 bases that match TRBD2. The CDR3 contains 13 residues. V was clipped by 8 bases and J by 2 bases; unmatched bases: 6. Germline CDR1 and CDR2: SQVTM and ANQGSEA. The chain's CDR3 is CSPTSGTAYEQYF. CDR3 DNA: TGCAGCCCAACTAGCGGGACCGCCTACGAGCAGTACTTC.

This clonotype appeared many times. The rearrangement joins TRBV20-1 to TRBJ2-5; D remains unclear. Trimming left V 3 bases short and J 2 bases short, with 13 bases between. Germline CDR1 DFQATT, CDR2 SNEGSKA (reference sequence). CDR3 size: 14 residues. CDR3 nucleotides: TGCAGTGCTAGTTCCCCCCCCACTCAAGAGACCCAGTACTTC. It specifies CSASSPPTQETQYF.

The V and J genes are TRBV29-1 and TRBJ2-2; perhaps D is TRBD1 or TRBD2 (5 bases each). This CDR3 has 13 residues. The germline V gene has CDR1 SQVTM and CDR2 ANQGSEA. The ends were cut back, 6 bases at V and 4 bases at J, with 12 bases in the middle. CDR3 nucleotides: TGCAGCGTCCAAGGGGACCCCACCGGGGAGCTGTTTTTT. This codes for CSVQGDPTGELFF.

This rearrangement joins TRBV2 to TRBJ1-1, with TRBD1 as a possible D gene (5 bases). The V and J ends lost 7 bases and 10 bases respectively, with 19 bases between them. Germline V gene lookup returns CDR1 SNHLY and CDR2 FYNNEI. The CDR3 loop spans 13 amino acids. The CDR3 loop reads CASITRDPKRAFF. CDR3 sequence (DNA): TGTGCCAGCATTACCCGGGACCCGAAAAGAGCTTTCTTT.

The CDR3 nucleotides are TGTGCCATCAAGGAGGGGTTGTTAGGCTACACCTTC. This translates into CAIKEGLLGYTF. The chain carries TRBV10-3 and TRBJ1-2, with D possibly matching TRBD1 (5 bases). Trimming took 7 bases from V and 8 from J, leaving 14 bases between them. CDR1 is ENHRY, CDR2 SYGVKD, per germline. CDR3 size: 12 residues.

This clonotype has a single count. V usage is TRBV25-1 and J usage is TRBJ1-2; no reliable D call. The CDR3 runs 14 residues. Trimming shortened V by 4 bases and J by 8 bases, and 17 bases separated the two germline ends. CDR1 and CDR2 (germline): MGHDK, SYGVNS. CDR3 bases: TGTGCCAGCAGTGCTACCAACACGGCCGGGGGCTACACCTTC. Protein product: CASSATNTAGGYTF.

Of note for this clonotype: Compared with germline, one end of the junction differs, possibly owing to a read error. V usage is TRBV20-1 and J usage is TRBJ2-2; possibly TRBD1 or TRBD2 for D (5 bases each). Germline CDR1 and CDR2: DFQATT and SNEGSKA (reference sequence). The CDR3 runs 14 residues. CDR3 sequence (DNA): TGCAGTGCGCCCGGGACGACGAACACCGGGGAGCCGTTTTTT. Its translation: CSAPGTTNTGEPFF.

Ten or more counts support this clonotype. The chain uses TRBV25-1 and TRBJ1-4; TRBD1 is a possible D gene (5 bases). The V gene lost 3 bases and the J gene lost 6 bases, with 17 bases spanning the gap. The V gene's germline CDR1 is MGHDK and CDR2 SYGVNS. This CDR3 region has 16 residues. CDR3 protein: CASSDIVKGRDEKLFF. The CDR3 DNA follows: TGTGCCAGCAGTGACATCGTTAAGGGGAGGGATGAAAAACTGTTTTTT.

In regard to this clonotype: The junction shows a germline mismatch at one end, possibly a read error. V usage is TRBV24-1 and J usage is TRBJ1-5, with 8 nucleotides matching TRBD1. CDR3 length: 16 residues. Germline V CDR1 and CDR2: KGHDR, SFDVKD. CDR3 DNA sequence: TGTGCCAGCAGTTCGTCAGGGGACAGGATCAATCAGCCCCAGCATTTT. Its translation is CASSSSGDRINQPQHF.

This clonotype was found once. The chain recombines TRBV20-1 with TRBJ1-1; TRBD1 matches at 8 bases. This CDR3 spans 14 amino acids. V dropped 3 bases and J dropped 4; count of bases not matched to a gene: 7. Looked up from germline, CDR1 is DFQATT and CDR2 is SNEGSKA (reference sequence). The CDR3 DNA reads as TGCAGTGCTAGGACCGACAGGGGTACCACTGAAGCTTTCTTT. It codes for CSARTDRGTTEAFF.